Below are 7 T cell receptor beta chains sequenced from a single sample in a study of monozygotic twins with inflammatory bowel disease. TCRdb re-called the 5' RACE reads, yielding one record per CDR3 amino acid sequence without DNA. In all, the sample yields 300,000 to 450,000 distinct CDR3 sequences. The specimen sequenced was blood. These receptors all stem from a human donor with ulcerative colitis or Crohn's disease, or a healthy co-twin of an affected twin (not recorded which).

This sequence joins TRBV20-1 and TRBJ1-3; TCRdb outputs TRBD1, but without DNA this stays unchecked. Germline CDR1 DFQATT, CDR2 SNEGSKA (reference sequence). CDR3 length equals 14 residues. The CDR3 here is CSALSDLWRNTIYF.

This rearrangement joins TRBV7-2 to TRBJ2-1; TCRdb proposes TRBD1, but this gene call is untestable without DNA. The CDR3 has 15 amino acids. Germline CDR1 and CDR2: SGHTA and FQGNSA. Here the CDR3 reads CASSLGPRIYNEQFF.

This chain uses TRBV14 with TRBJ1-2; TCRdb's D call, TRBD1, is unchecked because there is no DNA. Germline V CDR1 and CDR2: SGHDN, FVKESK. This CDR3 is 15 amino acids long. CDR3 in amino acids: CASSESGTGNYGYTF.

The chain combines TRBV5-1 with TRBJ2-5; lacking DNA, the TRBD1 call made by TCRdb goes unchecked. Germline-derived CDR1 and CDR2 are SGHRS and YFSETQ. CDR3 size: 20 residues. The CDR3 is CASSLGPGVPGQGAQKTQYF.

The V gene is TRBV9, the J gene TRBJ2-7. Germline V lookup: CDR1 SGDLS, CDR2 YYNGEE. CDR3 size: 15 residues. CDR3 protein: CASSPRPGTSYEQYF.

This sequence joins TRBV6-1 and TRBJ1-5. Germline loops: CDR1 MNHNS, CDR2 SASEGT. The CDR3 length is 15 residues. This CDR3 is CAQRRADYSNQPQHF.

Here the CDR3 reads CASSPGPGNTEAFF. The chain links TRBV18 to TRBJ1-1. CDR3 length: 14 residues. Germline values: CDR1 KGHSH, CDR2 LQKENI. Full variable domain (outside the CDR3, taken from reference TRBV18 and TRBJ1-1): NAGVMQNPRHLVRRRGQEARLRCSPMKGHSHVYWYRQLPEEGLKFMVYLQKENIIDESGMPKERFSAEFPKEGPSILRIQQVVRGDSAAYFCASSPGPGNTEAFFGQGTRLTVV.